These 4 T cell receptor beta chains share one sample of origin, sequenced in a study of lymphopenia after photon versus proton radiotherapy. The assay was immunoSEQ multiplex PCR, and TCRdb's table has in-frame clones only and misses some. This sample has fewer than 25,000 clones, with approximately 84% found just once. Sequencing used peripheral blood, obtained from a patient treated with photon-based radiotherapy. Receptors originate from a woman aged 45 to 65 with pancreatic cancer.

The rearrangement links TRBV5-6 to TRBJ1-5; tentatively, D is TRBD1 (6 bases). Germline CDR1 is SGHDT and CDR2 is YYEEEE. The V gene lost 1 base and the J gene lost 14 bases, with 13 bases spanning the gap. This CDR3 has 12 residues. As DNA, the CDR3 is TGTGCCAGCAGCTTGAGAGGACAGTTGGAGCATTTT. This codes for CASSLRGQLEHF.

The V and J genes are TRBV10-3 and TRBJ2-7; D is uncertain. The CDR3 sequence is 14 residues long. V was shortened by 0 bases and J by 4 bases, with 10 bases between the two germline ends. Germline V gene lookup returns CDR1 ENHRY and CDR2 SYGVKD. Here the CDR3 DNA reads TGTGCCATCAGTGAGTCGCGACACGCATACGAGCAGTACTTC. Residues: CAISESRHAYEQYF.

The chain recombines TRBV4-3 with TRBJ2-1, with 9 positions matching TRBD1. Germline V gene lookup returns CDR1 LGHNA and CDR2 YSLEER. This CDR3 spans 16 amino acids. V shed 4 bases and J 0 bases; nucleotides not matched to a gene: 4. The CDR3 here is CASSRLQGASYNEQFF. The DNA for the CDR3 is TGCGCCAGCAGCCGGTTACAGGGGGCCTCCTACAATGAGCAGTTCTTC.

The rearrangement links TRBV5-6 to TRBJ1-1; the match to TRBD1 covers 8 bases. V lost 0 bases to trimming and J lost 7 bases; unmatched junction nucleotides: 2. The length of the CDR3 is 13 residues. The germline CDR1 and CDR2 sequences are SGHDT and YYEEEE. CDR3 nucleotides: TGTGCCAGCAGCTTGGCAGGGGGCAGTGAAGCTTTCTTT. Residues: CASSLAGGSEAFF.